This entry features one TCR beta chain sequence. TCRdb's copy holds only in-frame clones and misses some; the assay was immunoSEQ multiplex PCR. Among approximately 300,000 clones listed, roughly nine tenths were seen once. The entry originates in a study of blood T cell repertoires in COVID-19. The participants were between about 18 and 90 years old and came from some 23 US areas. The CDR3 sequence is 16 residues long. This receptor was identified in a woman aged 30 to 39 who had recovered from COVID-19. Specimen: PBMCs or T cells enriched from blood (not recorded which). The chain uses TRBV21-1 and TRBJ1-5; the table calls TRBD1, which could not be checked here. TRBV21-1 represents a pseudogene. CDR3 DNA sequence: TGTGCCAGCAGCACCGGACAGTATAATAGCAATCAGCCCCAGCATTTT. As protein: CASSTGQYNSNQPQHF.